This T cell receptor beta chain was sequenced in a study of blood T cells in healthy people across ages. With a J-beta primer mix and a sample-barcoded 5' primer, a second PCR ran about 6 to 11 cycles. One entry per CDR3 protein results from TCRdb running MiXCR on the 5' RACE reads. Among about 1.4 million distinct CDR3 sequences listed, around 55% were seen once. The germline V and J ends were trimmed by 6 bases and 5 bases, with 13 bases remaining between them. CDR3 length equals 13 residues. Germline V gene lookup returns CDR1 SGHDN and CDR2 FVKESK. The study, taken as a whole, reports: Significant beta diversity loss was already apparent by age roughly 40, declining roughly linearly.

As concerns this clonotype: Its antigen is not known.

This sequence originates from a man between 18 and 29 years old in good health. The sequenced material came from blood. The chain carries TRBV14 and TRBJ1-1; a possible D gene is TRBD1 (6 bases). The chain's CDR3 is CASRWRGGTEAFF. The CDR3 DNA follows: TGTGCCAGCAGGTGGAGGGGGGGGACTGAAGCTTTCTTT.